This T cell receptor (beta chain) was recorded in a study of human T cells and chemical hapten exposure. Unique molecular identifiers were attached to individual cDNA molecules within the library. One entry per CDR3 protein, called by TCRdb with MiXCR from the RACE reads. The sample lists a few hundred thousand distinct CDR3 sequences, over 7.5% occurring once. Per germline, CDR1 SGDLS and CDR2 YYNGEE. The CDR3 covers 15 residues. V lost 0 bases and J lost 5; bases outside the gene matches: 7. The time point is: pre-sensitization, week 0. Stated treatment: therapeutic diphenylcyclopropenone sensitization with weekly scalp DPC.

Here the sequenced sample was whole blood, taken in connection with sensitization to the hapten diphenylcyclopropenone (DPC). The chain recombines TRBV9 with TRBJ2-5, with 7 bases matching TRBD1. This clonotype was obtained from a man younger than 35 with alopecia areata. Some clones in this sample may be carry-over from other donors' samples. For the CDR3, the DNA is TGTGCCAGCAGCGTAGCAACAGGGGTAAAGGAGACCCAGTACTTC. Amino acids: CASSVATGVKETQYF.